This TCR beta chain was identified in a study of Ad26.COV2.S vaccination and SARS-CoV-2 variants. V was shortened by 5 bases and J by 9 bases, with 16 bases between the two germline ends. CDR3 size: 13 residues. Germline loops: CDR1 SNHLY, CDR2 FYNNEI. Profiled with immunoSEQ multiplex PCR; TCRdb holds only in-frame clones, not every one. The sample lists fewer than 900,000 clones, 89% occurring once. In the case of this clone: Its cognate antigen is unknown.

As to treatment: some 20 received Ad26.COV2.S at low or high dose, single or two shots; 5 received placebo; per-sample allocation not given. Day 63 after the first injection of vaccine or placebo was the sampling time. Study-wide points: Vaccine recipients had higher spike-specific TCR breadth than placebo recipients.

The rearrangement uses TRBV2 and TRBJ2-5; D is perhaps TRBD1 (5 bases). The clonotype was recovered from a person between 18 and 60 years old who received the Ad26.COV2.S COVID-19 vaccine or a placebo. The sample in question was peripheral blood, obtained in a trial of Ad26.COV2.S vaccine versus placebo. The CDR3 coding sequence is TGTGCCAGCAGTAGGGGCAGCCTCTCGGCCCAGTACTTC. Its translation is CASSRGSLSAQYF.